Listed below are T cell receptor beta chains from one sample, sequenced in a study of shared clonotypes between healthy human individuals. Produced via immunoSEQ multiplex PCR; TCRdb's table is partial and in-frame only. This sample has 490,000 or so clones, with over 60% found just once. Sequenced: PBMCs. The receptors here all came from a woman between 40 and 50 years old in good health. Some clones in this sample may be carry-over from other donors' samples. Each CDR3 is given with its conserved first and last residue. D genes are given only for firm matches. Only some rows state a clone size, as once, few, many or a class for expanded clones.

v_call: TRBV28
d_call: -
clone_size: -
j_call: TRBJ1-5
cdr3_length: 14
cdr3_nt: TGTGCCAGCAGCCTCCGTCGGGGGCGCCAGCCCCAGCATTTT
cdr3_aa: CASSLRRGRQPQHF

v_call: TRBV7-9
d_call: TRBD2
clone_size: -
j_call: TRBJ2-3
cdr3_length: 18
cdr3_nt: TGTGCCAGCAGCCCTCCGGGACTAGCGGGGCCCAGCACAGATACGCAGTATTTT
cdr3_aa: CASSPPGLAGPSTDTQYF

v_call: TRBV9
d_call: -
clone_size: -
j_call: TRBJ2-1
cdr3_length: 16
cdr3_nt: TGTGCCAGCAGCGTAGTGGGTTTTAGCTCCTACAATGAGCAGTTCTTC
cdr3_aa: CASSVVGFSSYNEQFF

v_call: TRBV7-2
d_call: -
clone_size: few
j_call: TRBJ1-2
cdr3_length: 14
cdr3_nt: TGTGCCAGCAGCTTATCACAGGTCAAGGGTGGCTACACCTTC
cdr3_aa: CASSLSQVKGGYTF

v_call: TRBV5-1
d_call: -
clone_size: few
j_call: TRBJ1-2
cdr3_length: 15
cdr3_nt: TGCGCCAGCAGCTTGGTGGGGGGAGCTAACTATGGCTACACCTTC
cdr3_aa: CASSLVGGANYGYTF

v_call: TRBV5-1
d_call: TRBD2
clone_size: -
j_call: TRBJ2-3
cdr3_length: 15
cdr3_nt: TGCGCCAGCAGCGTAGCGGGAGTAGTCGGGGGTACGCAGTATTTT
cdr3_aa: CASSVAGVVGGTQYF

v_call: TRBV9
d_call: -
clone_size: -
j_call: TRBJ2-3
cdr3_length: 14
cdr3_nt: TGTGCCAGCAGCGGACCCAGGGAGGCAGATACGCAGTATTTT
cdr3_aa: CASSGPREADTQYF

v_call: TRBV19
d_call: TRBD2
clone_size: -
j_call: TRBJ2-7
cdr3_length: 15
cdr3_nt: TGTGCCAGTAGTCCCCTCTCGGGGGGTTCCTACGAGCAGTACTTC
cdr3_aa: CASSPLSGGSYEQYF

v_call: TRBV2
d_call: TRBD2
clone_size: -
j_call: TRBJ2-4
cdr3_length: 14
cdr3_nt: TGTGCCAGCAGTGAGACGAGGGAGGGAAACATTCAGTACTTC
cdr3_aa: CASSETREGNIQYF

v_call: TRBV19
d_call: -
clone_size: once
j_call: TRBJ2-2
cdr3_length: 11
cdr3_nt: TGTGCCACCCGGAACACCGGGGAGCTGTTTTTT
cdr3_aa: CATRNTGELFF

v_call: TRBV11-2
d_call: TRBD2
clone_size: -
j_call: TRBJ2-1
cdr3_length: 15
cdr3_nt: TGTGCCAGCCGTCCCGCGGGGGGTCGCGGCAATGAGCAGTTCTTC
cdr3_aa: CASRPAGGRGNEQFF

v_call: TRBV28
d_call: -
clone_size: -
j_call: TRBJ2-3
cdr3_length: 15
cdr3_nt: TGTGCCAGCAGTTTCCCGGGACTGTTCACAGATACGCAGTATTTT
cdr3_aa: CASSFPGLFTDTQYF

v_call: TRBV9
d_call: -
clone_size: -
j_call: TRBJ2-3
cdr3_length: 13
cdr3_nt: TGTGCCAGCAGCGTAGCTAGGGCAGATACGCAGTATTTT
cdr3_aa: CASSVARADTQYF

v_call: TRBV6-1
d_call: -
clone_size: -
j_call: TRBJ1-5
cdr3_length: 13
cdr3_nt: TGTGCCACAGCTCAAGGCCGCAATCAGCCCCGGCATTTT
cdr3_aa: CATAQGRNQPRHF

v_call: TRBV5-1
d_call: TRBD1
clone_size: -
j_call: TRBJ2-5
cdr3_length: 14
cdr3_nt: TGCGCCAGCAGCCCCGGACAGGTCCAAGAGACCCAGTACTTC
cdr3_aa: CASSPGQVQETQYF

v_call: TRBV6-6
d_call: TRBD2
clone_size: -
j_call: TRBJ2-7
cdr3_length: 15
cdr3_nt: TGTGCCAGCAGTTTCGGACTAGCGGGTGGGGGCGAGCAGTACTTC
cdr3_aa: CASSFGLAGGGEQYF

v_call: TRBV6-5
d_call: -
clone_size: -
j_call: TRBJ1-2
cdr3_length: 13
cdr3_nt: TGTGCCAGCAGACGACAGGTTACCTATGGCTACACCTTC
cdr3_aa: CASRRQVTYGYTF

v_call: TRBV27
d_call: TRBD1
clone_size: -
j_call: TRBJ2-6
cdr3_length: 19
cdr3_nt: TGTGCCAGCAGTTCCTCCTCATGGACAGGGAGCTCTGGGGCCAACGTCCTGACTTTC
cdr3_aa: CASSSSSWTGSSGANVLTF